Listed below are T cell receptor beta chains from one sample, sequenced in a study of T cell repertoires in cytomegalovirus infection. TCRdb itself ran the reads through MiXCR, one entry per CDR3 protein. The sample includes approximately 500,000 distinct CDR3 sequences, approximately 15% of them seen just once. The sequenced sample consisted of CD8+ T cells from PBMCs. The receptors were sampled from a human donor in good health (CMV status not recorded). Some clones in this sample may be carry-over from other donors' samples. CDR3s include the opening cysteine and the closing phenylalanine or tryptophan. The order of the fields is CDR3 protein, CDR3 DNA, J gene, V gene, clone size, D gene. A D gene is named only where the DNA matches it firmly. A row's size may be missing; if present it is once, few, many or a size class.

CASNQQGRSGNTIYF TGTGCCAGCAACCAACAGGGACGCTCTGGAAACACCATATATTTT TRBJ1-3 TRBV2 NA NA
CASSSNSHQPQHF TGTGCCAGCAGCTCCAACTCTCATCAGCCCCAGCATTTT TRBJ1-5 TRBV7-6 many NA
CASSYSEGLEQYF TGTGCCAGCAGTTACTCAGAGGGTCTCGAGCAGTACTTC TRBJ2-7 TRBV6-5 many NA
CASSYSRYRGDYGYTF TGTGCCAGCAGTTACTCGAGATACCGGGGGGACTATGGCTACACCTTC TRBJ1-2 TRBV6-2/TRBV6-3 many NA
CASTRDSEHSYNEQFF TGTGCCAGCACTCGGGACAGCGAACATTCCTACAATGAGCAGTTCTTC TRBJ2-1 TRBV28 few TRBD1
CASSLLSLAAYNEQFF TGTGCCAGCAGTTTATTGAGTCTAGCGGCCTACAATGAGCAGTTCTTC TRBJ2-1 TRBV27 many TRBD2
CASSYAGSTEAFF TGTGCCAGCAGTTACGCAGGGAGCACTGAAGCTTTCTTT TRBJ1-1 TRBV6-5 many NA
CATRGTGEHEQYF TGTGCCACCAGGGGGACAGGGGAGCACGAGCAGTACTTC TRBJ2-7 TRBV2 few TRBD1
CASSLATPDTQYF TGTGCCAGCAGTTTAGCTACCCCCGATACGCAGTATTTT TRBJ2-3 TRBV27 few NA
CAISEVVTEANTEAFF TGTGCCATCAGTGAAGTAGTGACAGAGGCGAACACTGAAGCTTTCTTT TRBJ1-1 TRBV10-3 many NA
CASSLAYSTGDAFYEQYF TGTGCCAGCAGCTTAGCCTATAGTACAGGGGACGCCTTCTACGAGCAGTACTTC TRBJ2-7 TRBV7-9 few TRBD1
CASSRRQGGSEAFF TGCGCCAGCAGCCGTCGACAGGGGGGGAGTGAAGCTTTCTTT TRBJ1-1 TRBV4-1 NA TRBD1
CAISESPEAFF TGTGCCATCAGTGAGTCTCCGGAAGCTTTCTTT TRBJ1-1 TRBV10-3 NA NA
CATSNRQGVFTEAFF TGTGCCACCAGCAATCGACAGGGGGTCTTCACTGAAGCTTTCTTT TRBJ1-1 TRBV15 few TRBD1
CASSSTGGASTDTQYF TGTGCCAGCAGCTCGACAGGGGGCGCGTCCACAGATACGCAGTATTTT TRBJ2-3 TRBV9 few TRBD1